These 4 T cell receptor beta chains were sequenced from one sample in a study of shared clonotypes between healthy human individuals. Generated by immunoSEQ multiplex PCR, the TCRdb table keeps only in-frame clones and is missing some. Among under 650,000 clones listed, 90% to 97% were seen once. Source material: naive CD4+ T cells sorted from blood. The subset here: CD45RA+ positively selected. The receptors come from a woman aged 25-40 years in good health.

The CDR3 is CATSSGTGEEKLFF. In DNA form, the CDR3 reads TGTGCCACCAGCAGCGGGACAGGGGAGGAAAAACTGTTTTTT. This chain joins TRBV15 and TRBJ1-4, with TRBD1 matching over 10 bases. Germline V lookup: CDR1 LNHNV, CDR2 YYDKDF (reference sequence). V lost 3 bases, J lost 8 bases, and 3 bases stayed unmatched. This CDR3 region has 14 residues.

This CDR3 reads CASSGRGNSNQPQHF. The CDR3, as DNA: TGTGCCAGCAGTGGACGGGGGAATAGCAATCAGCCCCAGCATTTT. The chain is built from TRBV25-1 and TRBJ1-5; perhaps TRBD1 as D (5 bases). This CDR3 is 15 amino acids long. V gave up 4 bases and J gave up 0 bases, with 10 bases separating them. The germline V gene encodes CDR1 MGHDK and CDR2 SYGVNS. The whole variable domain, filled in from reference TRBV25-1 and TRBJ1-5, reads EADIYQTPRYLVIGTGKKITLECSQTMGHDKMYWYQQDPGMELHLIHYSYGVNSTEKGDLSSESTVSRIRTEHFPLTLESARPSHTSQYLCASSGRGNSNQPQHFGDGTRLSIL.

J is TRBJ2-3 and V is TRBV7-9; D possibly corresponds to TRBD1 (6 bases). Germline V gene lookup returns CDR1 SEHNR and CDR2 FQNEAQ (reference sequence). Trimming stripped 5 bases from V and 3 bases from J, with 12 bases between. This CDR3 spans 14 amino acids. This CDR3 is CASSTKTGTDTQYF. CDR3 nucleotides: TGTGCCAGCAGCACTAAGACAGGAACAGATACGCAGTATTTT.

A remark on this clone: This specimen includes other DNA sequences encoding the same CDR3. J is TRBJ2-3 and V is TRBV28; 10 nucleotides line up with TRBD1. The CDR3 is made up of 13 amino acids. Germline V lookup: CDR1 MDHEN, CDR2 SYDVKM. Trimming removed 9 bases from V and 3 bases from J; junction bases left unmatched: 3. CDR3 nucleotides: TGTGCCAGTAGGGACAGGGGTACAGATACGCAGTATTTT. Translation: CASRDRGTDTQYF.